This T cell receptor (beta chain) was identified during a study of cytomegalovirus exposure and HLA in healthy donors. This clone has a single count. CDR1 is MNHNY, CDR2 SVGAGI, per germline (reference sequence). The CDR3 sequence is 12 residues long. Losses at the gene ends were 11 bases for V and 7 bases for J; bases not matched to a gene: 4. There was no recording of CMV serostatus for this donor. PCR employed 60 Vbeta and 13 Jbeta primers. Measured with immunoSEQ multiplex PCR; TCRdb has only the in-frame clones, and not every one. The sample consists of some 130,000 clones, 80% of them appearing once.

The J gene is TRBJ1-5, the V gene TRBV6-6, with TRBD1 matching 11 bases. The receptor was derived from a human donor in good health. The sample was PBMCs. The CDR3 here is CAGGQGAQPQHF. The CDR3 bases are TGTGCCGGCGGACAGGGGGCGCAGCCCCAGCATTTT.